This T cell receptor (beta chain) was sequenced during a study of blood T cell repertoires in COVID-19. This clone has only one observation. Sequenced by immunoSEQ multiplex PCR; TCRdb stores in-frame clones only, minus some. The sample lists a few hundred thousand clones, 65% to 90% seen once, with around 4% in the top ten. Germline CDR1 and CDR2: MDHEN and SYDVKM. The CDR3 contains 13 residues. Between the trimmed V and J ends, which lost 6 bases and 12 bases, there was a span of 18 bases. Ages ranged from about 18 to 89 years, with residence in more than 20 US areas. Grouping used clinical history reported by participants in a survey and questionnaire.

The receptor was isolated from a man aged 25 to 45 who had recovered from COVID-19. The rearrangement joins TRBV28 to TRBJ1-5; D gene uncertain. The sequenced sample was PBMCs or T cells enriched from blood (not recorded which). The CDR3 reads CASRILQTRHQHF. The CDR3 coding sequence is TGTGCCAGCAGAATCCTTCAGACTCGGCACCAGCATTTT. Variable domain in full (rest from reference TRBV28 and TRBJ1-5): DVKVTQSSRYLVKRTGEKVFLECVQDMDHENMFWYRQDPGLGLRLIYFSYDVKMKEKGDIPEGYSVSREKKERFSLILESASTNQTSMYLCASRILQTRHQHFGDGTRLSIL.